This entry lists 20 T cell receptor beta chains sequenced from one sample in a study of T cells in placental villitis. The libraries were made with immunoSEQ v4. The protocol was immunoSEQ multiplex PCR, while the TCRdb copy is restricted to in-frame clones and leaves out a portion. The top ten clones hold around a sixth of a sample with approximately 3,000 clones, around 75% of them seen once. Sequenced sample: placental tissue containing maternal and fetal cells. The receptors were sampled from a human patient with infectious villitis; the placental T cells may come from both mother and fetus.

The rearrangement uses TRBV12-3 or TRBV12-4 and TRBJ1-2; TRBD1 might be the D (6 bases). This CDR3 spans 13 amino acids. The V and J ends lost 7 bases and 3 bases respectively, with 12 bases between them. CDR3: CASTMTGYYGYTF. The CDR3 DNA reads as TGTGCCAGCACCATGACAGGCTACTATGGCTACACCTTC.

This clone was observed a single time. The junction does not match germline at one end; this may be a read error. This sample includes further DNA sequences coding for the same CDR3. The chain uses TRBV27 and TRBJ1-2; the D is unclear. This CDR3 has 13 amino acids. Per the germline V gene, CDR1 is MNHEY and CDR2 is SMNVEV (reference sequence). The CDR3, as DNA: TGTGCTAGCAGCCCCGCGCCCAGCTATGGCTACACCTTC. As protein: CASSPAPSYGYTF.

This clone was detected once. The junction does not match germline at one end; this may be a read error. The sample carries other DNA sequences with the same CDR3. The chain has TRBV19 and TRBJ2-2; TRBD1 agrees at 12 bases. This CDR3 region has 15 residues. Germline CDR1 and CDR2: LNHDA and SQIVND (reference sequence). Here the CDR3 reads CASSTGTGGTGELFF. DNA of the CDR3: TGTGCCAGTAGTACCGGGACAGGGGGCACCGGAGAGCTGTTTTTT.

The genes are TRBV29-1 and TRBJ1-2, with 9 bases fitting TRBD1. The trim removed 4 bases at V and 7 bases at J, leaving 1 base unmatched. This CDR3 has 11 residues. The germline gives CDR1 SQVTM, CDR2 ANQGSEA. Written as DNA, the CDR3 is TGCAGCGTTGTGACAGGGGGTGGCTACACCTTC. Translated, it gives CSVVTGGGYTF. Looking up the rest from reference TRBV29-1 and TRBJ1-2 gives the full variable domain: SAVISQKPSRDICQRGTSLTIQCQVDSQVTMMFWYRQQPGQSLTLIATANQGSEATYESGFVIDKFPISRPNLTFSTLTVSNMSPEDSSIYLCSVVTGGGYTFGSGTRLTVV.

The rearrangement joins TRBV6-5 to TRBJ2-3; TRBD2 matches 7 bases. The V gene end was trimmed by 0 bases and the J gene end by 4 bases; junction bases not matched to a gene: 1. Germline assignment: CDR1 MNHEY and CDR2 SVGAGI. The CDR3 runs to 14 residues. The CDR3 coding sequence is TGTGCCAGCAGTTACTCGCGGGGGTCAGATACGCAGTATTTT. Its translation is CASSYSRGSDTQYF.

Concerning this clone itself: At one end, the junction sequence differs from germline, possibly due to a read error. Written as DNA, the CDR3 is TGTGCCAGTAGCGAGCGAGGGGACAGCGTGTCGCCCCAGTACTTC. Its protein is CASSERGDSVSPQYF. The gene calls are TRBV9 and TRBJ2-5; TRBD1 matches 7 bases. CDR1 is SGDLS and CDR2 is YYNGEE in the germline V gene. CDR3 length: 15 residues.

The chain combines TRBV30 with TRBJ1-2; TRBD1 aligns across 7 bases. V lost 1 base and J lost 4; bases outside the gene matches: 0. CDR1 and CDR2 (germline): GTSNPN, SVGIG (reference sequence). The CDR3 runs 12 residues. The CDR3 here is CAWSEGAYGYTF. CDR3 DNA: TGTGCCTGGAGTGAGGGGGCCTATGGCTACACCTTC.

V is TRBV5-1 and J is TRBJ2-3, with 11 bases aligning to TRBD2. V trimming: 1 base; J trimming: 5 bases; junction bases outside the gene matches: 9. The CDR3 is 17 amino acids. Germline V gene sequence: CDR1 SGHRS, CDR2 YFSETQ. CDR3 amino acids: CASSLLGLAGGGDTQYF. CDR3 DNA sequence: TGCGCCAGCAGCTTGTTGGGTCTAGCGGGGGGAGGAGATACGCAGTATTTT.

The rearrangement joins TRBV30 to TRBJ1-1; D remains unclear. The CDR3 loop spans 12 amino acids. Germline-derived CDR1 and CDR2 are GTSNPN and SVGIG (reference sequence). Trimming cost V 5 bases and J 4 bases, with 11 bases left between them. The CDR3 nucleotides are TGTGCCTGGGGTTGGGCTATCACTGAAGCTTTCTTT. This codes for CAWGWAITEAFF.

This clone appeared a few times. DNA of the CDR3: TGCGCCAGCAGGGACAGCGCTAACTATGGCTACACCTTC. Its protein is CASRDSANYGYTF. The chain carries TRBV5-1 and TRBJ1-2; a weak D match, TRBD1 (6 bases). CDR1 and CDR2 from the germline V gene are SGHRS and YFSETQ. The CDR3 totals 13 residues. Trimming removed 5 bases from V and 0 bases from J, with 8 bases in between.

The chain has TRBV28 and TRBJ1-2; D not resolved. The germline V gene encodes CDR1 MDHEN and CDR2 SYDVKM. The CDR3 contains 12 residues. V was pared by 5 bases and J by 8 bases, with 12 bases between. The CDR3 DNA sequence: TGTGCCAGCAGTCCCAGTCCGTTAGGCTACACCTTC. Encoded protein: CASSPSPLGYTF.

This sequence joins TRBV27 and TRBJ2-1; 13 nucleotides match TRBD2. This CDR3 region has 15 residues. V lost 4 bases and J lost 7; bases outside the gene matches: 4. Germline-derived CDR1 and CDR2 are MNHEY and SMNVEV (reference sequence). CDR3 amino acids: CASSSGTSGNNEQFF. The CDR3 nucleotides read TGTGCCAGCAGTTCCGGGACTAGCGGGAATAATGAGCAGTTCTTC.

The chain uses TRBV7-8 and TRBJ2-1; 8 bases agree with TRBD2. The germline CDR1 and CDR2 sequences are SGHVS and FQNEAQ. This CDR3 spans 15 amino acids. The trim removed 5 bases at V and 3 bases at J, leaving 6 bases unmatched. The CDR3 coding sequence is TGTGCCAGCAGCCTAACTAGCGGTCACTACAATGAGCAGTTCTTC. Translation gives CASSLTSGHYNEQFF.

The rearrangement joins TRBV6-5 to TRBJ2-3; D gene ambiguous. The CDR3 consists of 14 residues. Trimming cost V 6 bases and J 0 bases, with 10 bases left between them. Germline lookup yields CDR1 MNHEY and CDR2 SVGAGI. The CDR3 region has the DNA TGTGCCAGCAGGGAGCAGAGAAGCACAGATACGCAGTATTTT. This translates into CASREQRSTDTQYF.

The chain joins TRBV20-1 to TRBJ2-7; D is perhaps TRBD2 (6 bases). This CDR3 is built from 11 residues. V lost 8 bases and J 4 bases, leaving 12 bases between the germline ends. Looked up from germline, CDR1 is DFQATT and CDR2 is SNEGSKA (reference sequence). In DNA, the CDR3 is TGCAGTCCATCGGGGGATTACGAGCAGTACTTC. Its protein is CSPSGDYEQYF.

This clone has more than one count but fewer than ten. The chain carries TRBV9 and TRBJ1-1, with D perhaps matching TRBD1 (5 bases). CDR3 length: 14 residues. V lost 5 bases to trimming and J lost 4 bases, with 15 bases between them. CDR1 and CDR2 from the germline V gene are SGDLS and YYNGEE. For the CDR3, the DNA is TGTGCCAGCAGTGGATCCCAGGGATTCACTGAAGCTTTCTTT. Protein sequence: CASSGSQGFTEAFF.

The count of this clone is one. Within the sample, other DNA sequences also encode this same CDR3. J is TRBJ1-2 and V is TRBV7-9; the D is unclear. V lost 1 base to trimming and J lost 8 bases, with 14 bases between them. This CDR3 is built from 14 residues. Germline assignment: CDR1 SEHNR and CDR2 FQNEAQ (reference sequence). CDR3 DNA: TGTGCCAGCAGCTTAGTGTGGCCCGCCGGAGGCTACACCTTC. Encoded protein: CASSLVWPAGGYTF.

The rearrangement uses TRBV5-6 and TRBJ2-1, with a weak D call TRBD1 (5 bases). The CDR3 covers 13 residues. V gave up 6 bases and J gave up 2 bases, with 9 bases separating them. CDR1 is SGHDT, CDR2 YYEEEE, per germline. The CDR3 bases are TGTGCCAGCACCAGGGCCCCCTACAATGAGCAGTTCTTC. As protein: CASTRAPYNEQFF.

The chain combines TRBV6-5 with TRBJ1-1; tentatively, D is TRBD1 (6 bases). V was shortened by 5 bases and J by 1 base, with 8 bases between the two germline ends. The CDR3 loop spans 13 amino acids. Germline loops: CDR1 MNHEY, CDR2 SVGAGI. The CDR3 loop reads CASSPRGNTEAFF. DNA of the CDR3: TGTGCCAGCAGTCCCAGGGGGAACACTGAAGCTTTCTTT.

This clone was observed a few times. The rearrangement uses TRBV19 and TRBJ2-3; the D is unclear. Trimming cost V 1 base and J 2 bases, with 7 bases left between them. Germline V lookup: CDR1 LNHDA, CDR2 SQIVND (reference sequence). This CDR3 spans 14 amino acids. CDR3 in DNA: TGTGCCAGTAGTATAGTCGGCTTCACAGATACGCAGTATTTT. Protein sequence: CASSIVGFTDTQYF.